This TCR beta chain was identified in a study of blood T cell repertoires in COVID-19. Sequenced by immunoSEQ multiplex PCR; TCRdb stores in-frame clones only, minus some. The sample consists of about 200,000 clones, roughly 84% of them appearing once. The V segment lost 5 bases and the J segment 0 bases; nucleotides outside the gene matches: 3. CDR1 is SGHAT, CDR2 FQNNGV, per germline. The CDR3 contains 15 residues. The gene calls are TRBV11-2 and TRBJ2-3; 9 bases agree with TRBD1. The clonotype was recovered from a man aged 50 or older with COVID-19, enrolled during active disease. Specimen: peripheral blood. The CDR3 region is CASSLTGGSTDTQYF. In DNA form, the CDR3 reads TGTGCCAGCAGCCTGACAGGGGGAAGCACAGATACGCAGTATTTT.